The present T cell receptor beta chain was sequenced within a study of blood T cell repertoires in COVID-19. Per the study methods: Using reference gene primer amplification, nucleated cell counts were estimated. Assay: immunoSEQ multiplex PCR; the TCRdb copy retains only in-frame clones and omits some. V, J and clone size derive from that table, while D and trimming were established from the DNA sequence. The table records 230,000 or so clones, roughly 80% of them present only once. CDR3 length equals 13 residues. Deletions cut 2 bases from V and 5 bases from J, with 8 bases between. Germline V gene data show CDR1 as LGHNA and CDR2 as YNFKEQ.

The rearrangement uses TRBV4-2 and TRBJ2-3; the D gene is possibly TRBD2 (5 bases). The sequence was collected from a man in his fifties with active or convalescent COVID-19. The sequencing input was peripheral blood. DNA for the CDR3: TGTGCCAGCAGCCAACCGGGAAAAGATACGCAGTATTTT. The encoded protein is CASSQPGKDTQYF.